This passage covers 16 T cell receptor beta chains from one sample sequenced in a study of response to subunit inactivated influenza vaccine listed by TCRdb under 2018. To prepare the library, RT-PCR was applied. The sample was run on an Illumina HiSeq 2500. TCRdb reran the public reads through fastp at Q25 and MiXCR, keeping productive beta chains. Records with the same CDR3 protein are collapsed into one entry carrying the most frequent genes and DNA. The sample records hundreds of thousands of distinct CDR3 sequences, 10% to 12% of which are singletons. The top ten clonotypes cover 9.5% to 12% of the sample. In addition, the sample was reused for a study of T cells expressing NK-cell markers. That second report states: The TCR beta cDNA libraries were made using 5'RACE template switching, a step that added both a universal primer site and unique molecular identifiers.

The sample consisted of PBMCs from blood, taken on the day of vaccination. These receptors originate from a man aged 45-65 years who received an inactivated influenza vaccine. Donor details come from another sample of the same person, matched by shared clones.

The chain carries TRBV7-2 and TRBJ2-7; 9 bases fit TRBD1. The V gene end was trimmed by 3 bases and the J gene end by 4 bases; junction bases not matched to a gene: 4. Germline lookup yields CDR1 SGHTA and CDR2 FQGNSA. The CDR3 consists of 14 residues. The CDR3 protein is CASSFPTGGYEQYF. The DNA of the CDR3 is TGTGCCAGCAGCTTCCCGACAGGGGGTTACGAGCAGTACTTC.

This chain joins TRBV5-1 and TRBJ2-7, with D perhaps TRBD2 (5 bases). Germline V CDR1 and CDR2: SGHRS, YFSETQ. V lost 0 bases and J lost 5, with 15 bases in between. This CDR3 contains 15 residues. The CDR3 reads CASSLAMRVGDEQYF. The CDR3 DNA is TGCGCCAGCAGCTTGGCCATGAGAGTCGGGGACGAGCAGTACTTC.

This sequence joins TRBV20-1 and TRBJ2-1; possible D gene TRBD2, 6 bases. This CDR3 has 14 amino acids. From germline, CDR1 is DFQATT and CDR2 SNEGSKA (reference sequence). Trimming removed 4 bases at V and 0 bases at J, with 10 bases between. The CDR3 loop is CSATRESSYNEQFF. CDR3 coding DNA: TGCAGTGCTACCCGGGAGAGCTCCTACAATGAGCAGTTCTTC.

As concerns this clonotype: A junction boundary mismatches the germline segment, possibly from a read error. The CDR3 sequence: CSARDMVAGTIPF. In DNA form, the CDR3 reads TGCAGTGCTAGAGATATGGTAGCGGGGACGATACCCTTC. V usage is TRBV20-1 and J usage is TRBJ2-7; 8 bases line up with TRBD2. CDR1 and CDR2 (germline): DFQATT, SNEGSKA (reference sequence). This CDR3 is built from 13 residues.

This clonotype was recorded a few times. The chain couples TRBV4-1 to TRBJ1-2, with 7 bases matching TRBD1. Germline assignment: CDR1 MGHRA and CDR2 YSYEKL. Trimming removed 3 bases from V and 3 bases from J; junction bases left unmatched: 10. This CDR3 spans 16 amino acids. The CDR3 spells CASSQQQGFSHYGYTF. The CDR3 nucleotides are TGCGCCAGCAGCCAGCAACAGGGGTTTTCGCACTATGGCTACACCTTC.

This clonotype was recorded a few times. The CDR3 is CASSEVSGRGDIQYF. Here the CDR3 DNA reads TGTGCCAGCAGTGAAGTCAGCGGGAGGGGGGACATTCAGTACTTC. The chain recombines TRBV6-1 with TRBJ2-4, with TRBD2 matching over 10 bases. V dropped 1 base and J dropped 8; count of bases not matched to a gene: 5. There are 15 residues in the CDR3. CDR1 and CDR2 from the germline V gene are MNHNS and SASEGT.

This clonotype was observed at least ten times. This chain links TRBV19 with TRBJ1-1; D ambiguous. CDR1 LNHDA and CDR2 SQIVND come from the germline V gene (reference sequence). Between the trimmed V and J ends, which lost 1 base and 4 bases, there was a span of 16 bases. The length of the CDR3 is 16 residues. This chain's CDR3 is CASSIAPRRLATEAFF. In nucleotides, the CDR3 is TGTGCCAGTAGTATAGCACCCCGGAGACTTGCCACTGAAGCTTTCTTT.

The V call is TRBV24-1, the J call TRBJ2-1; 15 bases map to TRBD2. The CDR3 consists of 19 residues. J gave up 4 bases and V 4 bases, and 10 bases lay outside the gene matches. Germline loops: CDR1 KGHDR, CDR2 SFDVKD. CDR3 protein: CATSDNLGLAGGNYNEQFF. In DNA form, the CDR3 reads TGTGCCACCAGTGACAACCTCGGACTAGCGGGAGGGAATTACAATGAGCAGTTCTTC.

This clonotype was seen a few times. The chain links TRBV11-2 to TRBJ1-2; D not certain. The V gene lost 0 bases and the J gene lost 1 base, with 21 bases spanning the gap. The CDR3 spans 19 residues. Germline V CDR1 and CDR2: SGHAT, FQNNGV. The CDR3 region has the DNA TGTGCCAGCAGCTTAGATGGAAAATTCCCGCTACTCATTAACTATGGCTACACCTTC. It codes for CASSLDGKFPLLINYGYTF.

This clonotype was found a few times. The chain joins TRBV10-3 to TRBJ2-7, with D possibly matching TRBD1 (7 bases). This CDR3 has 13 amino acids. Per germline, CDR1 ENHRY and CDR2 SYGVKD. V was trimmed by 7 bases and J by 2 bases, leaving 12 bases between them. The CDR3, as DNA: TGTGCCATCACGGAGGGGGCAGCCTACGAGCAGTACTTC. It is translated as CAITEGAAYEQYF.

The V call is TRBV7-2, the J call TRBJ1-2, with unresolved D. V gave up 2 bases and J gave up 7 bases, with 14 bases separating them. The germline V gene has CDR1 SGHTA and CDR2 FQGNSA. The CDR3 is 14 residues long. CDR3 amino acids: CASSLYDPAGGYTF. The CDR3 nucleotides read TGTGCCAGCAGCTTATACGATCCGGCGGGTGGCTACACCTTC. The full variable domain, in which reference TRBV7-2 and TRBJ1-2 provide the parts outside the CDR3, is GAGVSQSPSNKVTEKGKDVELRCDPISGHTALYWYRQSLGQGLEFLIYFQGNSAPDKSGLPSDRFSAERTGGSVSTLTIQRTQQEDSAVYLCASSLYDPAGGYTFGSGTRLTVV.

The V call is TRBV28, the J call TRBJ2-1; D perhaps matches TRBD2 (6 bases). V was clipped by 5 bases and J by 8 bases, with 19 bases between them. The germline V gene encodes CDR1 MDHEN and CDR2 SYDVKM. The CDR3 has 15 amino acids. As DNA, the CDR3 is TGTGCCAGCAGTAGCGCAGGGACTTCATCCTATGAGCAGTTCTTC. Its translation is CASSSAGTSSYEQFF.

This clonotype was seen more than once but under ten times. This rearrangement joins TRBV5-1 to TRBJ2-3; 7 bases agree with TRBD2. Trimming cost V 4 bases and J 2 bases; bases outside gene matches: 7. The CDR3 sequence is 15 residues long. The germline gives CDR1 SGHRS, CDR2 YFSETQ. CDR3: CASSPGSGNTDTQYF. CDR3 DNA: TGCGCCAGCAGCCCGGGGAGCGGGAACACAGATACGCAGTATTTT. The full variable domain, with the rest looked up from reference TRBV5-1 and TRBJ2-3, is KAGVTQTPRYLIKTRGQQVTLSCSPISGHRSVSWYQQTPGQGLQFLFEYFSETQRNKGNFPGRFSGRQFSNSRSEMNVSTLELGDSALYLCASSPGSGNTDTQYFGPGTRLTVL.

This clonotype has more than one count but fewer than ten. The chain recombines TRBV12-3 or TRBV12-4 with TRBJ2-1, with TRBD2 matching 9 bases. This CDR3 has 15 amino acids. Trimming took 4 bases from V and 4 from J; bases not matched to a gene: 5. In DNA form, the CDR3 reads TGTGCCAGCAGTTACACTAGCGGGTATTACAATGAGCAGTTCTTC. Translated, it gives CASSYTSGYYNEQFF.

This clonotype was detected only a few times. The chain is built from TRBV4-1 and TRBJ2-7; no firm D call. V shed 0 bases and J shed 3 bases, with 9 bases lying between them. The CDR3 runs to 14 residues. Germline V gene sequence: CDR1 MGHRA, CDR2 YSYEKL. CDR3 in DNA: TGCGCCAGCAGCCAAGAGGAAAGGGACTACGAGCAGTACTTC. It encodes CASSQEERDYEQYF.

This clonotype was found a few times. The rearrangement joins TRBV29-1 to TRBJ1-1; D is possibly TRBD1 (6 bases). The germline CDR1 and CDR2 sequences are SQVTM and ANQGSEA. The V end was cut by 5 bases, the J end by 2 bases, with 12 bases between. The CDR3 is made up of 13 amino acids. The CDR3 here is CSVRRGLNTEAFF. The CDR3 region has the DNA TGCAGCGTTCGCAGGGGCCTAAACACTGAAGCTTTCTTT.